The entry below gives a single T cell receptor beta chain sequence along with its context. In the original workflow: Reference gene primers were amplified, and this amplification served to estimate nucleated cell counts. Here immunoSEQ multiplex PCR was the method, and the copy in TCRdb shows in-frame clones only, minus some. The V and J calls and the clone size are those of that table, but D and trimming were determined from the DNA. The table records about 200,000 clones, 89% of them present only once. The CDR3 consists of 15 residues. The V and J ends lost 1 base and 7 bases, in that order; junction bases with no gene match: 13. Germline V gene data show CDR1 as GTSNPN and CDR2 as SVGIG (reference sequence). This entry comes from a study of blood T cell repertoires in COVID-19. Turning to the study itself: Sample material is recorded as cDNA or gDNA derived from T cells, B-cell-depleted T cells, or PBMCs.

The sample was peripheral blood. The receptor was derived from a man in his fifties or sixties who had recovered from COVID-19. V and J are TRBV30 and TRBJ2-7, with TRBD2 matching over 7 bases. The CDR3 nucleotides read TGTGCCTGGAGTGGAAATAGGGCGGGAGAGGGAGAGCAGTACTTC. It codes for CAWSGNRAGEGEQYF.